A selection of T cell receptor beta chains follows, all from one sample in a study of cytomegalovirus exposure and HLA in healthy donors. This table comes from immunoSEQ multiplex PCR, and its TCRdb copy is limited to in-frame clones, with some not included. The sample shows about 130,000 clones, roughly 8.3% of them seen only once. Specimen: PBMCs. The receptors come from a man aged 35-49 years in good health and CMV-seronegative. CDR3s include the opening cysteine and the closing phenylalanine or tryptophan. D genes are given only for firm matches. Expanded clones get a size class; other rows say once, few or many, or leave the size out.

length	V	D	size	J	DNA	CDR3
14	TRBV19	NA	few	TRBJ2-2	TGTGCCAGTAGTTACAGGGCGAACACCGGGGAGCTGTTTTTT	CASSYRANTGELFF
16	TRBV19	TRBD1	NA	TRBJ1-5	TGTGCCAGTAGTGGATGGACAGGGGAAGGGGATCAGCCCCAGCATTTT	CASSGWTGEGDQPQHF
11	TRBV2	NA	NA	TRBJ1-1	TGTGCCAGAAGTGAGGGGACACGGGCTTTCTTT	CARSEGTRAFF
14	TRBV28	NA	NA	TRBJ2-7	TGTGCCAGCAGTCCCGCCCAGGGGCCCTACGAGCAGTACTTC	CASSPAQGPYEQYF
15	TRBV9	TRBD1	NA	TRBJ1-1	TGTGCCAGCAGCCCACAGGGGGGATCGGCAACTGAAGCTTTCTTT	CASSPQGGSATEAFF
13	TRBV4-1	TRBD1	few	TRBJ1-2	TGCGCCAGCAGCCAGGGACAGGGCCTTGGCTACACCTTC	CASSQGQGLGYTF
15	TRBV2	NA	NA	TRBJ1-6	TGTGCCAGCAGTGCCGGGGGCTCCTATAATTCACCCCTCCACTTT	CASSAGGSYNSPLHF
15	TRBV10-3	NA	few	TRBJ2-1	TGTGCCATCAGTCAACCCCATCCTACAGACAATGAGCAGTTCTTC	CAISQPHPTDNEQFF
13	TRBV14	NA	few	TRBJ2-5	TGTGCCAGCAGCCGCACAGGGTCGGAGACCCAGTACTTC	CASSRTGSETQYF
14	TRBV7-2	NA	NA	TRBJ2-7	TGTGCCAGCAGCGGGACTTTAAGCAGCTACGAGCAGTACTTC	CASSGTLSSYEQYF
14	TRBV6-4	TRBD2	many	TRBJ2-3	TGTGCCAGCAGTGACCGGGGGGGCACAGATACGCAGTATTTT	CASSDRGGTDTQYF
14	TRBV27	NA	NA	TRBJ1-5	TGTGCCACCCTTTTACCCTATAGCAATCAGCCCCAGCATTTT	CATLLPYSNQPQHF
13	TRBV28	NA	NA	TRBJ2-7	TGTGCCAGCTCGGGGGGCATCACCTACGAGCAGTACTTC	CASSGGITYEQYF
14	TRBV7-2	TRBD1	once	TRBJ1-5	TGTGCCAGCAGCTTAACAGGGGGCGGTCAGCCCCAGCATTTT	CASSLTGGGQPQHF
15	TRBV11-2	NA	few	TRBJ2-2	TGTGCCAGCAGCTTAGACAGGGTATCCACCGGGGAGCTGTTTTTT	CASSLDRVSTGELFF
16	TRBV6-6	TRBD2	few	TRBJ2-1	TGTGCCAGCAGTTACTCGGCGGGAGTTTCCTACAATGAGCAGTTCTTC	CASSYSAGVSYNEQFF
14	TRBV4-2	NA	few	TRBJ2-3	TGTGCCAGCAGCCAAACGCGGGACGCGAATACGCAGTATTTT	CASSQTRDANTQYF
16	TRBV4-2	TRBD2	NA	TRBJ2-5	TGTGCCAGCAGCCAACTAGCGGGGGGCATCCAAGAGACCCAGTACTTC	CASSQLAGGIQETQYF
15	TRBV29-1	NA	NA	TRBJ1-2	TGCAGCGTTGAAAAAGGCCAGGTGGGGGGTTATGGCTACACCTTC	CSVEKGQVGGYGYTF
14	TRBV5-6	NA	few	TRBJ2-3	TGTGCCAGCAGCTTGGTACAGTTCACAGATACGCAGTATTTT	CASSLVQFTDTQYF
15	TRBV11-2	TRBD1	NA	TRBJ1-1	TGTGCCAGCAGCCGGACAGGATGGGCGACGACTGAAGCTTTCTTT	CASSRTGWATTEAFF
15	TRBV6-5	NA	NA	TRBJ1-2	TGTGCCAGCGGGCTCGGCGGACTGCCTGGCCATGGCTACACCTTC	CASGLGGLPGHGYTF
13	TRBV6-4	NA	few	TRBJ1-1	TGTGCCAGCAGTGAAACAGGGAACACTGAAGCTTTCTTT	CASSETGNTEAFF
15	TRBV5-5	TRBD1	NA	TRBJ2-7	TGTGCCAGCAGCTTGGAGGACAGGGGGCGCTACGAGCAGTACTTC	CASSLEDRGRYEQYF
13	TRBV2	NA	NA	TRBJ1-2	TGTGCCAGCAGCGAGCAGGGTAACTATGGCTACACCTTC	CASSEQGNYGYTF
15	TRBV5-4	TRBD1	few	TRBJ2-5	TGTGCCAGCAGCCAGGGGACAGGGGCGACGGAGACCCAGTACTTC	CASSQGTGATETQYF
14	TRBV6-5	TRBD1	NA	TRBJ1-2	TGTGCCAGCAGAACGGACAGGGTTGGGTATGGCTACACCTTC	CASRTDRVGYGYTF
15	TRBV7-2	NA	NA	TRBJ2-7	TGTGCCAGCAGCTCGGAGAATCTCTCGACCTACGAGCAGTACTTC	CASSSENLSTYEQYF
15	TRBV28	TRBD1	few	TRBJ1-2	TGTGCCAGCAGTTTACCAGGACAGGGGGCTTATGGCTACACCTTC	CASSLPGQGAYGYTF
13	TRBV5-8	NA	few	TRBJ1-1	TGTGCCAGCAGCTGGAGAAGGCGGACTGAAGCTTTCTTT	CASSWRRRTEAFF
13	TRBV19	NA	NA	TRBJ2-3	TGTGCCGTATCGAGGGGGGGAGAAGATACGCAGTATTTT	CAVSRGGEDTQYF
14	TRBV6-1	NA	few	TRBJ1-2	TGTGCCAGCAGTTTTACCGGGCGTACAGGGGGCTACACCTTC	CASSFTGRTGGYTF
12	TRBV7-9	NA	NA	TRBJ1-1	TGTGCCAGCAGCTGGACAGCCACTGAAGCTTTCTTT	CASSWTATEAFF
14	TRBV5-6	NA	few	TRBJ2-7	TGTGCCACCAAGCAAGGGGCAGGCTCCTACGAGCAGTACTTC	CATKQGAGSYEQYF
12	TRBV7-9	TRBD1	NA	TRBJ1-2	TGTGCCAGCAGCCGAGAGGGGGCGGGCTACACCTTC	CASSREGAGYTF
13	TRBV5-4	TRBD1	few	TRBJ1-1	TGTGCCAGCAGCTTGGGCAGGGGGAATGAAGCTTTCTTT	CASSLGRGNEAFF
15	TRBV4-1	TRBD1	NA	TRBJ1-5	TGCGCCAGCAGCGGCGGAACAGGGGGCCTTCAGCCCCAGCATTTT	CASSGGTGGLQPQHF
12	TRBV6-5	NA	few	TRBJ2-2	TGTGCCAGCAGTTACCGTCCCGGGGAGCTGTTTTTT	CASSYRPGELFF
13	TRBV7-2	NA	NA	TRBJ1-2	TGTGCCAGCAGCTTAGTCAGGGGCTATGGCTACACCTTC	CASSLVRGYGYTF
17	TRBV9	NA	NA	TRBJ2-2	TGTGCCAGCAGCGTAGCCGGGGGGCCAATTGACACCGGGGAGCTGTTTTTT	CASSVAGGPIDTGELFF
15	TRBV7-9	TRBD1	NA	TRBJ1-1	TGTGCCAGCAGCTCGGCTGGGACAGGGAGTGTCCAAGCTTTCTTT	CASSSAGTGSVQAFF
15	TRBV5-1	TRBD1	NA	TRBJ1-1	TGCGCCAGCAGCTTGGGGCGACAGGGTACAGATGAACCTTTCTTT	CASSLGRQGTDEPFF
16	TRBV6-1	NA	few	TRBJ1-3	TGTGCCAGCAGTGATGGTAGCCGGGGTTCTGGAAACACCATATATTTT	CASSDGSRGSGNTIYF
13	TRBV10-1	NA	NA	TRBJ2-7	TGCGCCAGCAGTGAGTCGGCTGGCCACGAGCAGTACTTC	CASSESAGHEQYF
18	TRBV30	TRBD2	few	TRBJ2-1	TGTGCCTGGAGTGTACAGGACATCGTAGCGGGACCCTACAATGAGCAGTTCTTC	CAWSVQDIVAGPYNEQFF
15	TRBV4-1	NA	few	TRBJ2-7	TGCGCCAGCAGCCAAGAAAGCCAGGGCGGCTACGAGCAGTACTTC	CASSQESQGGYEQYF
13	TRBV11-3	TRBD1	NA	TRBJ1-1	TGTGCCAGCAGCTCCAGACAGGGGACTGAAGCTTTCTTT	CASSSRQGTEAFF
14	TRBV7-2	NA	NA	TRBJ1-2	TGCGCCAGCAGCTTGAGAGGGGGAAGCGATGGCTACACCTTC	CASSLRGGSDGYTF
16	TRBV6-5	TRBD1	NA	TRBJ2-2	TGTGCCAGCAGTTATTCCGGGACAGGGGTCACCGGGGAGCTGTTTTTT	CASSYSGTGVTGELFF
15	TRBV9	NA	few	TRBJ1-2	TGTGCCAGCAGCGTAGAGGCAGGCTTTGACTATGGCTACACCTTC	CASSVEAGFDYGYTF
11	TRBV7-9	NA	few	TRBJ2-7	TGTGCCAGCAGCTCCTCGACAGAGCAGTACTTC	CASSSSTEQYF
17	TRBV4-1	TRBD2	few	TRBJ2-5	TGCGCCAGCAGCCAAGGGGCTAGCGGGGGGTTTCAAGAGACCCAGTACTTC	CASSQGASGGFQETQYF
16	TRBV4-1	NA	NA	TRBJ2-4	TGCGCCAGCAGCCAAGAGTGGAGGGGAGGCAAAAACATTCAGTACTTC	CASSQEWRGGKNIQYF
15	TRBV9	TRBD1	few	TRBJ1-5	TGTGCCAGCAGCATCGGACAGGGTGGGGATCAGCCCCAGCATTTT	CASSIGQGGDQPQHF
16	TRBV7-2	TRBD1	few	TRBJ1-3	TGTGCCAGCAGCCCCCGGACAGGAGGATCGGGGGACACCATATATTTT	CASSPRTGGSGDTIYF
14	TRBV11-3	NA	NA	TRBJ2-7	TGTGCCAGCAGCGTAGTTACTACCCTCTACGAGCAGTACTTC	CASSVVTTLYEQYF
14	TRBV6-1	NA	few	TRBJ1-5	TGTGCCAGCAGCTTGGACATCCTAAATCAGCCCCAGCATTTT	CASSLDILNQPQHF
13	TRBV4-1	NA	few	TRBJ2-1	TGCGCCAGCAGCCTGAGGAGGGTTAATGAGCAGTTCTTC	CASSLRRVNEQFF
11	TRBV14	NA	NA	TRBJ1-1	TGTGCCAGCAGCCAGGAGACTGAAGCTTTCTTT	CASSQETEAFF